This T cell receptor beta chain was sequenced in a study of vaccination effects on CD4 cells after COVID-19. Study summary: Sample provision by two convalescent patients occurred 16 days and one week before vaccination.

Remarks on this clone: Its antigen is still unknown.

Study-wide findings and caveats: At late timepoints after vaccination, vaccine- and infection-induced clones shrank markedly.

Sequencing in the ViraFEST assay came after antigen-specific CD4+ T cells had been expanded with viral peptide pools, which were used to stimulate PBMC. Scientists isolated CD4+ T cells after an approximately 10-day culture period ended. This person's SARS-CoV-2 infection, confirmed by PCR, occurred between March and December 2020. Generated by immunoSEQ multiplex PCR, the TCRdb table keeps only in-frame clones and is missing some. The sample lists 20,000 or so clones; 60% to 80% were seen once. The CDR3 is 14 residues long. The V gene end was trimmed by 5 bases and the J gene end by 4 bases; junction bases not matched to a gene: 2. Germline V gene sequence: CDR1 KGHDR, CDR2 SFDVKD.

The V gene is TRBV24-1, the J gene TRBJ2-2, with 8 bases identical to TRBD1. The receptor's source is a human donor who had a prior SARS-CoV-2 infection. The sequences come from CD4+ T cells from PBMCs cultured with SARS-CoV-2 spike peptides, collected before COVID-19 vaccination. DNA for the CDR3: TGTGCCACCAGTGGAACAGGGGGCACCGGGGAGCTGTTTTTT. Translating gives CATSGTGGTGELFF.